This T cell receptor (beta chain) was recovered during a study of shared clonotypes between healthy human individuals. Study-level findings and limits: For sorted subsets, rarefaction showed incomplete sequencing despite large depth. Clonotypes shared by all four sorted-subset donors had higher generation probabilities than non-shared clonotypes.

Germline CDR1 and CDR2: SGDLS and YYNGEE. Trimming cost V 0 bases and J 6 bases, with 6 bases left between them. The CDR3 is 12 amino acids. In the case of this clone: Its matching antigen is unknown.

CD45RO-negative, CCR7-selected cells formed the naive CD8 fraction, which excluded terminally differentiated effector memory CD45RA+ cells. Every contributor of samples was a Caucasian grown-up residing in Nashville, Tennessee. Sequencing was performed with immunoSEQ multiplex PCR; in TCRdb, only in-frame clones are kept and a portion is missing. The sample holds 600,000 or so clones, roughly 98% seen once. The sequenced sample consisted of naive CD8+ T cells sorted from blood. The rearrangement uses TRBV9 and TRBJ1-1, with D perhaps TRBD1 (6 bases). This sequence originates from a man aged 30 to 39 in good health. CDR3 in amino acids: CASSVGGPEAFF. The CDR3, as DNA: TGTGCCAGCAGCGTAGGGGGGCCTGAAGCTTTCTTT.